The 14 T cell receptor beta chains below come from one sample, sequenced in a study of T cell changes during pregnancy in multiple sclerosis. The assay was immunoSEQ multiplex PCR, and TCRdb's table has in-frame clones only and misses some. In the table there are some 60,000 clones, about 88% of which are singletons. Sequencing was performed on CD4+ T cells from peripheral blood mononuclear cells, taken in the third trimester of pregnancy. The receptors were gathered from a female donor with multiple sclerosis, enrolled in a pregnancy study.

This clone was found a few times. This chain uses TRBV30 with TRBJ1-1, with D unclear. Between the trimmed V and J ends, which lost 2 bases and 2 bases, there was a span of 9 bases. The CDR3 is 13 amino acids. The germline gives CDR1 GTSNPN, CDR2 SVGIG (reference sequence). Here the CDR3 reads CAWSFQSNTEAFF. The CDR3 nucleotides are TGTGCCTGGAGTTTTCAGTCAAACACTGAAGCTTTCTTT.

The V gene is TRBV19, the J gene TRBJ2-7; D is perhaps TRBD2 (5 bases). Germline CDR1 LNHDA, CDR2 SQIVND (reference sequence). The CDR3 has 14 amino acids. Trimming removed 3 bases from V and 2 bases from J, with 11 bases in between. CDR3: CASSMGQTTYEQYF. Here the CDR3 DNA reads TGTGCCAGTAGTATGGGTCAGACTACCTACGAGCAGTACTTC.

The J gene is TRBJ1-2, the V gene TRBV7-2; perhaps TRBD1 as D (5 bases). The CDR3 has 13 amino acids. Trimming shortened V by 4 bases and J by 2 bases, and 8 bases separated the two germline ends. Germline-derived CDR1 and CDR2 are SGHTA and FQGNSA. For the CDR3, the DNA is TGTGCCAGCAGCTCGCAGGGCAACTATGGCTACACCTTC. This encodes CASSSQGNYGYTF.

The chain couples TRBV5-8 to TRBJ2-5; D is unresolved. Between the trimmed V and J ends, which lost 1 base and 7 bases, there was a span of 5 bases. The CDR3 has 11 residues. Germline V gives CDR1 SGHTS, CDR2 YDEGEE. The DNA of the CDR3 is TGTGCCAGCAGCTTGCGAGCGACCCAGTACTTC. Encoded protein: CASSLRATQYF.

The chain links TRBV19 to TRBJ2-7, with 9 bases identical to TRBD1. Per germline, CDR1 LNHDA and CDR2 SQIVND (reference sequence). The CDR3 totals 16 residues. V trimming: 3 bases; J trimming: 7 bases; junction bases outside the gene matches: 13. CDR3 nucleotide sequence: TGTGCCAGTAGTATGGGATGGACAGGGGCCTTGGGGGAGCAGTACTTC. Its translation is CASSMGWTGALGEQYF. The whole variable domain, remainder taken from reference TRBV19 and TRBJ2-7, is DGGITQSPKYLFRKEGQNVTLSCEQNLNHDAMYWYRQDPGQGLRLIYYSQIVNDFQKGDIAEGYSVSREKKESFPLTVTSAQKNPTAFYLCASSMGWTGALGEQYFGPGTRLTVT.

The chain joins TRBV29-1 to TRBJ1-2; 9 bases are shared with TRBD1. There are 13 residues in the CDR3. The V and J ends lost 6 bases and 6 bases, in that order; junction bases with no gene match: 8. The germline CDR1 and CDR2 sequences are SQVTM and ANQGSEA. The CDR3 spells CSVTITGGNGYTF. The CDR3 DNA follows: TGCAGCGTGACGATTACAGGGGGCAATGGCTACACCTTC.

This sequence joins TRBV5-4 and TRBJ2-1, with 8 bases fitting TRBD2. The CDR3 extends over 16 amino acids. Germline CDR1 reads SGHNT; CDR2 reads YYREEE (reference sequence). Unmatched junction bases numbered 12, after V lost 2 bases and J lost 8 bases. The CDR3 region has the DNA TGTGCCAGCAGCTTTGCTAGTCCGGGACTAGTCGATGAGCAGTTCTTC. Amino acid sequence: CASSFASPGLVDEQFF.

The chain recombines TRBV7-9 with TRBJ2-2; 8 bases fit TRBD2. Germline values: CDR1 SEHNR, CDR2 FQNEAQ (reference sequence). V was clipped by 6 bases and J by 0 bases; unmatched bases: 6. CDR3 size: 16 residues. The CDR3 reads CASSRYSGANTGELFF. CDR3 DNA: TGTGCCAGCAGTCGTTATAGCGGGGCGAACACCGGGGAGCTGTTTTTT.

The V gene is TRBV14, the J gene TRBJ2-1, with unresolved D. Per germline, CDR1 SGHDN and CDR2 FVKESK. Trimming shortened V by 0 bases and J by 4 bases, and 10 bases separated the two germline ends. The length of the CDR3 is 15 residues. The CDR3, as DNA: TGTGCCAGCAGCCAAGAATTCGCGAGTTACAATGAGCAGTTCTTC. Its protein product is CASSQEFASYNEQFF. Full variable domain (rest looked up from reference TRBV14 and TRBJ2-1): EAGVTQFPSHSVIEKGQTVTLRCDPISGHDNLYWYRRVMGKEIKFLLHFVKESKQDESGMPNNRFLAERTGGTYSTLKVQPAELEDSGVYFCASSQEFASYNEQFFGPGTRLTVL.

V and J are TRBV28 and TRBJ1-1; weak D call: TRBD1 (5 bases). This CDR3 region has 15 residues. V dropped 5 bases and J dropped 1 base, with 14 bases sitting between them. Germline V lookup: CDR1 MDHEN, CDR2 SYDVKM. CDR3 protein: CASSGGGTSNTEAFF. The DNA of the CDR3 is TGTGCCAGCAGTGGAGGAGGGACGTCGAACACTGAAGCTTTCTTT.

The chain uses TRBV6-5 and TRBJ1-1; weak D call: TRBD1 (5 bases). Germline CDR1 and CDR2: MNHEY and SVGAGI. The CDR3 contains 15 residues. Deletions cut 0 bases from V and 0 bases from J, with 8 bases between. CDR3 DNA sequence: TGTGCCAGCAGTTACTCAGGGGTAATGAACACTGAAGCTTTCTTT. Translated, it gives CASSYSGVMNTEAFF.

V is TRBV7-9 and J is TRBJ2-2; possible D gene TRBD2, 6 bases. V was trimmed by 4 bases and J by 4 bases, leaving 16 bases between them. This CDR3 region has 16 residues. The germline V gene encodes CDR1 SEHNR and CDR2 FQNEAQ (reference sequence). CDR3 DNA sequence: TGTGCCAGCAGCTCCGGGGCGGGGCGAAGCACCGGGGAGCTGTTTTTT. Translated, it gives CASSSGAGRSTGELFF.

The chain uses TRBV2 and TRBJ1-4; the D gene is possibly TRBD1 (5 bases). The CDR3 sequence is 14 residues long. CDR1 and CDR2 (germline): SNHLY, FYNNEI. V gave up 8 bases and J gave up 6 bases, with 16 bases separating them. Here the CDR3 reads CASRATDGHEKLFF. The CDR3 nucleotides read TGTGCCAGCCGGGCGACAGACGGACATGAAAAACTGTTTTTT.

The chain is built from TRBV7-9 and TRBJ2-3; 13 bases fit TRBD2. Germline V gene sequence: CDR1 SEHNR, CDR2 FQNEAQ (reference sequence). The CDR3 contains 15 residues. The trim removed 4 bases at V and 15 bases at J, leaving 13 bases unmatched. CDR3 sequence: CASSWSGTSGTSSYF. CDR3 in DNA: TGTGCCAGCAGCTGGTCGGGGACTAGCGGGACCTCGTCATATTTT.